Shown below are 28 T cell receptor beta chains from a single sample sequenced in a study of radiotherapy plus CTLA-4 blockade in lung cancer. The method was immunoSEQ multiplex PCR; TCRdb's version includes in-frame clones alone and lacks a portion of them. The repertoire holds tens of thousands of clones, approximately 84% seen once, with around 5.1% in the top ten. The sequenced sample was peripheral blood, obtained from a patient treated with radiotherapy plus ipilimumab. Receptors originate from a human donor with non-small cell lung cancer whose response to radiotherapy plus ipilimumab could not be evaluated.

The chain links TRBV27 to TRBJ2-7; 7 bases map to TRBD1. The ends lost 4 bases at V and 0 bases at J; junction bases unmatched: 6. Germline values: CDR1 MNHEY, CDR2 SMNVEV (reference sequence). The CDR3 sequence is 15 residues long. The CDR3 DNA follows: TGTGCCAGCAGTTGGACAGGTAGCCTCTCCTACGAGCAGTACTTC. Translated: CASSWTGSLSYEQYF.

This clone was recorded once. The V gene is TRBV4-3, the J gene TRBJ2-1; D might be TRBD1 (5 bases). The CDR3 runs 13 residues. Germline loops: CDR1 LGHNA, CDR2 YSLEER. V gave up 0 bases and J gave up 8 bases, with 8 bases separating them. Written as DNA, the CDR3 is TGCGCCAGCAGCCAAGATAGGACACATGAGCAGTTCTTC. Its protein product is CASSQDRTHEQFF.

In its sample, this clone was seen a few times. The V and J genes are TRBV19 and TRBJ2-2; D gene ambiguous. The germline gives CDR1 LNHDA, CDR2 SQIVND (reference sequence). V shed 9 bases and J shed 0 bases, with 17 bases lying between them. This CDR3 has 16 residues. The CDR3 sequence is CASTKYYGSNTGELFF. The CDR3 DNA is TGTGCCAGCACTAAGTACTACGGGTCGAACACCGGGGAGCTGTTTTTT. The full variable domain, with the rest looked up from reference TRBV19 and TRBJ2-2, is DGGITQSPKYLFRKEGQNVTLSCEQNLNHDAMYWYRQDPGQGLRLIYYSQIVNDFQKGDIAEGYSVSREKKESFPLTVTSAQKNPTAFYLCASTKYYGSNTGELFFGEGSRLTVL.

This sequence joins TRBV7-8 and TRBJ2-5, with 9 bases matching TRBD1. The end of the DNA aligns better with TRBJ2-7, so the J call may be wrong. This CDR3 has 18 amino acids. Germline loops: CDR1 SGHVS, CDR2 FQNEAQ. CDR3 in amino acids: CASSPVWGGQGLTYEQYF. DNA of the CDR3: TGTGCCAGCAGCCCCGTCTGGGGAGGACAGGGGTTAACCTACGAGCAGTACTTC.

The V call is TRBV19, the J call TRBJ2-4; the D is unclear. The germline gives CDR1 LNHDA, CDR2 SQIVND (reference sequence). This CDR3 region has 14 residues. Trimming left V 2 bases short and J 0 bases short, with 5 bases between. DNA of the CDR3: TGTGCCAGTAGTATACGGTTAGCCAAAAACATTCAGTACTTC. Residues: CASSIRLAKNIQYF.

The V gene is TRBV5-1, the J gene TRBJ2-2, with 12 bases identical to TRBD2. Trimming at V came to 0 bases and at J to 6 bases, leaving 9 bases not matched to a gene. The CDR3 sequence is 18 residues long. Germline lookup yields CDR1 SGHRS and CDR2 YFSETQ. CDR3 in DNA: TGCGCCAGCAGCTTGGGTACTAGCGGGAGGACACTAGCCGGGGAGCTGTTTTTT. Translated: CASSLGTSGRTLAGELFF. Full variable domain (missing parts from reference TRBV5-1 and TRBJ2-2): KAGVTQTPRYLIKTRGQQVTLSCSPISGHRSVSWYQQTPGQGLQFLFEYFSETQRNKGNFPGRFSGRQFSNSRSEMNVSTLELGDSALYLCASSLGTSGRTLAGELFFGEGSRLTVL.

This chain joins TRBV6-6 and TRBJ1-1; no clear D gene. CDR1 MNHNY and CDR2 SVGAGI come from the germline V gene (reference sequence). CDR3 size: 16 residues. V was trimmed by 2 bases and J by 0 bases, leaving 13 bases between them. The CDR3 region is CASSYPGGGLNTEAFF. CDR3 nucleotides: TGTGCCAGCAGTTACCCGGGTGGAGGCCTGAACACTGAAGCTTTCTTT.

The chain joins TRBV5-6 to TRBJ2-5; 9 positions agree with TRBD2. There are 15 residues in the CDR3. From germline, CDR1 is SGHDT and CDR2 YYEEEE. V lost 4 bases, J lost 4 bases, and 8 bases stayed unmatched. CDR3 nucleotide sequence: TGTGCCAGCAGCCCCAGCGGGAGGAATGCAGAGACCCAGTACTTC. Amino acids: CASSPSGRNAETQYF.

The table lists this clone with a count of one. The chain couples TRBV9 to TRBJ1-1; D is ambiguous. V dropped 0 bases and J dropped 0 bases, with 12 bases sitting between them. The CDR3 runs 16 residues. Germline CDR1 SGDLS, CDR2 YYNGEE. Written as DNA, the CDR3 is TGTGCCAGCAGCGTAGTTCCAGTCCCTTTGAACACTGAAGCTTTCTTT. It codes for CASSVVPVPLNTEAFF.

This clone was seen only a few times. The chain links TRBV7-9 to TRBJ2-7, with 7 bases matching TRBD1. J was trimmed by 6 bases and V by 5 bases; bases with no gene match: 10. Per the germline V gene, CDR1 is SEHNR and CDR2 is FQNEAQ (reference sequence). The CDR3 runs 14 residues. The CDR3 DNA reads TGTGCCAGCAGCATTGGACAGGTGGCCTCCGAGCAGTACTTC. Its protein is CASSIGQVASEQYF.

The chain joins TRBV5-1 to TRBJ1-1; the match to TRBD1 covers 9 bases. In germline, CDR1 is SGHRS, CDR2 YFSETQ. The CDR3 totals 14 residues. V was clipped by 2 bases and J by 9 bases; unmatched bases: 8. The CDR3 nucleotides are TGCGCCAGCAGCTTAAGCGACAGGGGGGGAAAAGCTTTCTTT. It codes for CASSLSDRGGKAFF.

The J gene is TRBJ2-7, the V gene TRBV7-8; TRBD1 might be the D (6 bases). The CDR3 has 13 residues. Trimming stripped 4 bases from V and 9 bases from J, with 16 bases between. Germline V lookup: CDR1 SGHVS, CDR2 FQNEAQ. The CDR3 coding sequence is TGTGCCAGCAGCTATGAGAGCTACAGGGCGCAGTACTTC. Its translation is CASSYESYRAQYF.

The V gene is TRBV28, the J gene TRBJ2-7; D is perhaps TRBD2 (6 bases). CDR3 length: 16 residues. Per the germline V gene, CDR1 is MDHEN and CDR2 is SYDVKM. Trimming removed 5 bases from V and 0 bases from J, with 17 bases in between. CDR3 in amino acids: CASSPTERVYSYEQYF. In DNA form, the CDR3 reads TGTGCCAGCAGTCCTACCGAGCGGGTATACTCCTACGAGCAGTACTTC.

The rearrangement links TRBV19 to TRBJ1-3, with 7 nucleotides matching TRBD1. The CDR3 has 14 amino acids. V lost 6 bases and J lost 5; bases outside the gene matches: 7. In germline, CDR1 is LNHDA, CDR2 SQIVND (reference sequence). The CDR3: CASRDRKARNTIYF. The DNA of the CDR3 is TGTGCCAGTAGGGACAGGAAGGCGCGAAACACCATATATTTT.

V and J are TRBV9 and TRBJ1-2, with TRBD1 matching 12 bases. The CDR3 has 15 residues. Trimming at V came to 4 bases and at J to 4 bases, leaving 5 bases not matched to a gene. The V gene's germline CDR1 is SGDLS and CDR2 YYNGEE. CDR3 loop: CASSPGQGAGYGYTF. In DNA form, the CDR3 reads TGTGCCAGCAGCCCGGGACAGGGGGCTGGCTATGGCTACACCTTC.

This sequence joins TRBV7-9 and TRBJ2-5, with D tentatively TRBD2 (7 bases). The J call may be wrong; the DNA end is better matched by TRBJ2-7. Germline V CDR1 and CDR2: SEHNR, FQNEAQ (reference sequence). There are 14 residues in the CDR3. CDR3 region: CASSFGGADYEQYF. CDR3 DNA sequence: TGTGCCAGCAGCTTTGGGGGGGCAGACTACGAGCAGTACTTC.

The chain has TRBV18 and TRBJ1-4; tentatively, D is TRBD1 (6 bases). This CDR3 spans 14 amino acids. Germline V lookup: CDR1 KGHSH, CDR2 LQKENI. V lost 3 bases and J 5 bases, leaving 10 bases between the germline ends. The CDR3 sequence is CASSPGQQNEKLFF. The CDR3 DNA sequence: TGTGCCAGCTCACCCGGACAGCAAAATGAAAAACTGTTTTTT.

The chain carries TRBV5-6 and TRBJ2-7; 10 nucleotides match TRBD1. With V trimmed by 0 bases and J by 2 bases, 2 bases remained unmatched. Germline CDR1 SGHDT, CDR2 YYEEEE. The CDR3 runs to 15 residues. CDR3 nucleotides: TGTGCCAGCAGCTTGGTGGGACAGGGGCCCTACGAGCAGTACTTC. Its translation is CASSLVGQGPYEQYF.

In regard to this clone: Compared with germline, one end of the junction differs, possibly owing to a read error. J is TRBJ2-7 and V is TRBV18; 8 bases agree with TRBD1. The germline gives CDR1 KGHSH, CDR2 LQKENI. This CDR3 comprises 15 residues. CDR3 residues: CASSPIGTGIAEQHF. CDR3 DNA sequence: TGTGCCAGCTCACCGATCGGGACAGGCATCGCCGAGCAGCACTTC.

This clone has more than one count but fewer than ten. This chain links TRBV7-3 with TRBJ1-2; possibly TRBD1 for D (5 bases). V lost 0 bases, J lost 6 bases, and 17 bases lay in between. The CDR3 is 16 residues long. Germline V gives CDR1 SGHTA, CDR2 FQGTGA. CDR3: CASSLTGRQRGHGYTF. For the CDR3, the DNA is TGTGCCAGCAGCTTAACAGGCAGACAGAGAGGACATGGCTACACCTTC.

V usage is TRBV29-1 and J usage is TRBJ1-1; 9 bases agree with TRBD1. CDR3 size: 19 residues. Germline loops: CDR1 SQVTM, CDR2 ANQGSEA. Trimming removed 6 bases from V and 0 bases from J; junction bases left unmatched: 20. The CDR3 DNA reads TGCAGCGTCGTAAGACCGGGACAGGGAAAACAATTGGTGAACACTGAAGCTTTCTTT. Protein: CSVVRPGQGKQLVNTEAFF.

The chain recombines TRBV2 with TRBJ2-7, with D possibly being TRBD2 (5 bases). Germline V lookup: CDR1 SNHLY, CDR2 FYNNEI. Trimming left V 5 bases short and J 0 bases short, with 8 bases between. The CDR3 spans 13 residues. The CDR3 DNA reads TGTGCCAGCAGTTACGGGGACTCCTACGAGCAGTACTTC. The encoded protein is CASSYGDSYEQYF.

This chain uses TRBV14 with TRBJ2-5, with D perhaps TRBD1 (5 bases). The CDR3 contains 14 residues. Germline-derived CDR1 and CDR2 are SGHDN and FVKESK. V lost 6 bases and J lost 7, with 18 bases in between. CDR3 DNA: TGTGCCAGCAGGGGTGAAGCAGGGTGGACGACCCAGTACTTC. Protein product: CASRGEAGWTTQYF.

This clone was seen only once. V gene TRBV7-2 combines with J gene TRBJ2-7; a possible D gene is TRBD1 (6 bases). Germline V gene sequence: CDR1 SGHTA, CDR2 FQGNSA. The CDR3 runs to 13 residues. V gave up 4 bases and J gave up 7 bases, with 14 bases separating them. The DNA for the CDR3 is TGTGCCAGCAGCTCAAACAGGGAGAGGGAGCAGTACTTC. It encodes CASSSNREREQYF.

The CDR3 here is CASSLGPGTWALQETQYF. The CDR3 DNA is TGTGCCAGCAGCTTAGGGCCCGGGACATGGGCCCTACAAGAGACCCAGTACTTC. This chain connects TRBV7-2 to TRBJ2-5; TRBD1 is a possible D gene (6 bases). Trimming took off 1 base at V and 2 bases at J, with 20 bases between the two ends. The CDR3 is made up of 18 amino acids. The germline V gene encodes CDR1 SGHTA and CDR2 FQGNSA.

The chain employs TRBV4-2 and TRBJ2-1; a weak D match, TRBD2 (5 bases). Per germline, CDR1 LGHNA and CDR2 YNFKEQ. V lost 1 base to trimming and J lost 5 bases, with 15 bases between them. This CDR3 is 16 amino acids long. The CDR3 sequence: CASSQGLVEADNEQFF. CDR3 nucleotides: TGTGCCAGCAGCCAAGGCCTCGTGGAGGCGGACAATGAGCAGTTCTTC.

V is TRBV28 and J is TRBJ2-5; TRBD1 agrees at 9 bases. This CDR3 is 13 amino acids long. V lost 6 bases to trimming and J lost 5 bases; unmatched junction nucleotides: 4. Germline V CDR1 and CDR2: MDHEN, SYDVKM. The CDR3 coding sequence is TGTGCCAGCAGGAGGGACAGGGCTGAGACCCAGTACTTC. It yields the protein CASRRDRAETQYF.

CDR3 amino acids: CATSRDSGINYGYTF. CDR3 nucleotide sequence: TGTGCCACCAGCAGAGATTCAGGGATTAACTATGGCTACACCTTC. The chain employs TRBV15 and TRBJ1-2, with TRBD1 as a possible D gene (5 bases). In germline, CDR1 is LNHNV, CDR2 YYDKDF (reference sequence). The CDR3 contains 15 residues. V lost 0 bases and J lost 1, with 9 bases in between.